This entry features one T cell receptor (delta chain) sequence. Taking its sample share into account, this clone is large (0.1 to 1%). Its antigen has not been determined. No quality values exist for individual bases; no much larger clone is one base distant. The library was prepared using 5' RACE. Sequencing was carried out with an Illumina MiSeq. Clonotypes were called again by TCRdb from the public reads via CATT, and duplicate nucleotide sequences were then merged into one entry. The sample table records several hundred delta-chain clones; just over 35% of these occur just once. Clones ranked in the top ten supply roughly half of the sample. CDR1 and CDR2, looked up from the germline V gene, are GEAIGNYY and EKD. V is shortened by 3 bases, J by 1 base, and the region joining them spans 11 bases. Including cysteine and phenylalanine, the CDR3 has 14 amino acids. Only the CDR3 portion is preserved as DNA: 42 bases, with reading frame beginning at the first base.

This record belongs to a study of delta chain sequences of gamma delta T cells (dated by TCRdb to the late 2010s). The sequence derives from a human donor in good health. The chain was built from TRDV2 and TRDJ1, and TRDD3 may be the D gene, going by 5 matching bases. The specimen was either unsorted cells or a sorted T cell fraction (not recorded which). This receptor has the CDR3 CACDPVLGTDKLIF. The sequenced DNA: TGTGCCTGTGACCCCGTGCTGGGCACCGATAAACTCATCTTT.